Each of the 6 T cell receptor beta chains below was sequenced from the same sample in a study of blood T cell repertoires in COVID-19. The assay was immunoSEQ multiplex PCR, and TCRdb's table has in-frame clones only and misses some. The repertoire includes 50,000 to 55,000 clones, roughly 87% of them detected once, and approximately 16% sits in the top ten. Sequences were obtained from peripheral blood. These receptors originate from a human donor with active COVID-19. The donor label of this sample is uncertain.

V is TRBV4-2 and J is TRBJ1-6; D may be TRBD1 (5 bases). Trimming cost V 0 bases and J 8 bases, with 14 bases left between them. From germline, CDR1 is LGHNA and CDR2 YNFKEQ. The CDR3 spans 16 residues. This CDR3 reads CASSQEGGNSHSPLHF. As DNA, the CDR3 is TGTGCCAGCAGCCAAGAGGGGGGAAACAGTCATTCACCCCTCCACTTT.

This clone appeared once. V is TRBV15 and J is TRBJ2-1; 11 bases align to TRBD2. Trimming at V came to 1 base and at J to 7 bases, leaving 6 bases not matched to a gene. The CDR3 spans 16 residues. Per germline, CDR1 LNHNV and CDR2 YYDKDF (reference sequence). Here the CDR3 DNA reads TGTGCCACCAGCAGAGTAGCGGGGGGGCCCACGAATGAGCAGTTCTTC. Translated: CATSRVAGGPTNEQFF.

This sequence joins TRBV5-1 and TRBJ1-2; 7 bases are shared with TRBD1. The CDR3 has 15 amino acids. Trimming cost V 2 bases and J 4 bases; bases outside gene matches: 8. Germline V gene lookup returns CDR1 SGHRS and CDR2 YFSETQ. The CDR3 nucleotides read TGCGCCAGCAGCTTAAACAGGGGAGGAGGCTATGGCTACACCTTC. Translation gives CASSLNRGGGYGYTF.

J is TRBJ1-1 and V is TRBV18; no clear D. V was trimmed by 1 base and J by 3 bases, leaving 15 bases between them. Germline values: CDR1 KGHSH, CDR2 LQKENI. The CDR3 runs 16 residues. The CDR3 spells CASSPLLWGEYTEAFF. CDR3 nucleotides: TGTGCCAGCTCACCACTGTTATGGGGAGAATACACTGAAGCTTTCTTT. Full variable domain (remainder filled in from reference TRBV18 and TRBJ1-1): NAGVMQNPRHLVRRRGQEARLRCSPMKGHSHVYWYRQLPEEGLKFMVYLQKENIIDESGMPKERFSAEFPKEGPSILRIQQVVRGDSAAYFCASSPLLWGEYTEAFFGQGTRLTVV.

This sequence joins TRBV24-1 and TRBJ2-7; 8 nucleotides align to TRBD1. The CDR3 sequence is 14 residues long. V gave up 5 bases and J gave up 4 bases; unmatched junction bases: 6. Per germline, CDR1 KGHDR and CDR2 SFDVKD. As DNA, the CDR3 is TGTGCCACCAGTGGGGGGGACAGGCTTTACGAGCAGTACTTC. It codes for CATSGGDRLYEQYF.

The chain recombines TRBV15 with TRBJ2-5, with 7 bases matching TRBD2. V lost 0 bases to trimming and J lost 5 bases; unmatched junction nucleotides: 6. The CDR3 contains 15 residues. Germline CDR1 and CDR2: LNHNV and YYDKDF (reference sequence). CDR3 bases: TGTGCCACCAGCAGAGATCCCCGGGGAGGGGAGACCCAGTACTTC. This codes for CATSRDPRGGETQYF.